The rows below give T cell receptor beta chains drawn from one sample of a study of early T cells in non-severe SARS-CoV-2 infection. TCRdb passed the 5' RACE reads through MiXCR, listing each CDR3 protein once. This sample yields just under 60,000 distinct CDR3 sequences, of which more than 8.5% are seen a single time; under 20% belongs to the top ten. Material: whole blood. The receptors here all came from an adult who was a healthcare worker with PCR-confirmed SARS-CoV-2 infection or an uninfected control (not recorded which). Both conserved end residues are part of each CDR3. Fields, in order: V gene, clone size, CDR3 length, D gene, J gene, CDR3 DNA, CDR3 protein. A D gene is named only where the DNA matches it firmly. Not every row has a clone size; where given, it reads once, few, many or a size class.

TRBV10-3	-	13	-	TRBJ2-5	TGTGCCATCAGTGGAGACAACCTAGGGACCCAGTACTTC	CAISGDNLGTQYF
TRBV19	few	15	-	TRBJ2-1	TGTGCCAGTAGTATTCCAACAGGGTCTGTTTGGGAGCAGTTCTTC	CASSIPTGSVWEQFF
TRBV28	many	14	-	TRBJ2-2	TGTGCCAGCAGTCAGAACAGTGGCACCGGGGAGCTGTTTTTT	CASSQNSGTGELFF
TRBV11-2	many	14	-	TRBJ2-7	TGTGCCAGCAGCTCCCTGAAGCGAACCTACGAGCAGTACTTC	CASSSLKRTYEQYF
TRBV12-3/TRBV12-4	many	11	-	TRBJ2-1	TGTGCCAGCACCAGCTACAATGAGCAGTTCTTC	CASTSYNEQFF
TRBV4-3	-	14	-	TRBJ2-1	TGCGCCAGCAGCCCCCAGGTCGGCACCAATGAGCAGTTCTTC	CASSPQVGTNEQFF
TRBV7-3	many	14	-	TRBJ2-3	TGTGCCAGCAGCTTAGGGATCGGGGGAGATACGCAGTATTTT	CASSLGIGGDTQYF
TRBV20-1	many	13	TRBD2	TRBJ2-1	TGCAGTGCTAGGGGGACTAGCCTCACTGAGCAGTTCTTC	CSARGTSLTEQFF
TRBV5-1	few	15	-	TRBJ2-6	TGCGCCAGCAGCTCTAAATCAGCTGGGGCCAACGTCCTGACTTTC	CASSSKSAGANVLTF
TRBV29-1	many	12	TRBD1	TRBJ2-7	TGCAGCGCCGGACAGGGAATCTACGAGCAGTACTTC	CSAGQGIYEQYF
TRBV20-1	-	13	TRBD1	TRBJ1-2	TGCAGTGCAGTGAAGGCAGGGGGTTTAGGCTACACCTTC	CSAVKAGGLGYTF
TRBV7-9	-	14	-	TRBJ1-4	TGTGCCAGCAGCTCAGGGAGGCCTAATGAAAAACTGTTTTTT	CASSSGRPNEKLFF
TRBV7-9	many	12	-	TRBJ2-1	TGTGCCAGCAGCTTCGACCGTGGTGAGCAGTTCTTC	CASSFDRGEQFF
TRBV18	-	14	-	TRBJ2-5	TGTGCCAGCTCACCACGGGGCAGAGTTGAGACCCAGTACTTC	CASSPRGRVETQYF
TRBV6-2/TRBV6-3	-	15	-	TRBJ2-1	TGTGCCAGCAGCCCCAGCGGAGACTTCTACAATGAGCAGTTCTTC	CASSPSGDFYNEQFF
TRBV14	few	15	TRBD2	TRBJ2-1	TGTGCCAGCAGCCCCTCTAGCGGAGGTGGGAATGAGCAGTTCTTC	CASSPSSGGGNEQFF
TRBV28	-	14	TRBD1	TRBJ2-2	TGTGCCAGCACCCGGACAGGGAAGGGCGGGGAGCTGTTTTTT	CASTRTGKGGELFF